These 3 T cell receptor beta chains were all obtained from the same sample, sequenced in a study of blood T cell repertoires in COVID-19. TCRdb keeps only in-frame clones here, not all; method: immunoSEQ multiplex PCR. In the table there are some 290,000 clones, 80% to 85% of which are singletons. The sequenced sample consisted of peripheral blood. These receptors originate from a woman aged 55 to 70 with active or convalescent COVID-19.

In DNA, the CDR3 is TGCGCCAGCAGCTGGGGACAGGGTAGCACAGATACGCAGTATTTT. Protein sequence: CASSWGQGSTDTQYF. The V call is TRBV5-1, the J call TRBJ2-3; 9 nucleotides match TRBD1. Germline V gives CDR1 SGHRS, CDR2 YFSETQ. This CDR3 is 15 amino acids long. The ends lost 3 bases at V and 0 bases at J; junction bases unmatched: 2. The full variable domain, with the rest looked up from reference TRBV5-1 and TRBJ2-3, is KAGVTQTPRYLIKTRGQQVTLSCSPISGHRSVSWYQQTPGQGLQFLFEYFSETQRNKGNFPGRFSGRQFSNSRSEMNVSTLELGDSALYLCASSWGQGSTDTQYFGPGTRLTVL.

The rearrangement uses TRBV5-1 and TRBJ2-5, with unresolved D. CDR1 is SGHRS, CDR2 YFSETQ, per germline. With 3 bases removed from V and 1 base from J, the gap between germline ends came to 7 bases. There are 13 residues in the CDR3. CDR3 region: CASSWASQETQYF. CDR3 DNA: TGCGCCAGCAGCTGGGCCAGCCAAGAGACCCAGTACTTC.

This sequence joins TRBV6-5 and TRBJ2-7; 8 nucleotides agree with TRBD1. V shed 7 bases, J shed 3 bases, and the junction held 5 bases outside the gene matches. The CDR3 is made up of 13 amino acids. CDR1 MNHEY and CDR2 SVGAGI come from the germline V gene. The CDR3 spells CASKGQGIYEQYF. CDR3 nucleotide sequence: TGTGCCAGCAAAGGACAGGGCATCTACGAGCAGTACTTC.